This T cell receptor beta chain was sequenced in a study of blood T cell repertoires in COVID-19. Libraries were prepared by immunoSEQ multiplex PCR; TCRdb keeps only in-frame clonotypes and omits some of them. The sample records over 100,000 clones, about 91% being singletons. Germline loops: CDR1 SGHRS, CDR2 YFSETQ. The CDR3 consists of 18 residues. After removal of 4 bases from V and 3 bases from J, the junction contained 12 bases not matched to a gene. The sequencing sample was made of peripheral blood. This sequence originates from a human donor in a cohort sampled during active COVID-19. The V call is TRBV5-1, the J call TRBJ2-3, with 12 positions matching TRBD1. The CDR3 loop is CASSGRDRGRRITDTQYF. CDR3 coding DNA: TGCGCCAGCAGCGGCCGGGACAGGGGGCGTCGTATAACAGATACGCAGTATTTT.